A selection of T cell receptor beta chains follows, all from one sample in a study of technical replicates of blood from several donors. This table comes from immunoSEQ multiplex PCR, and its TCRdb copy is limited to in-frame clones, with some not included. This sample carries approximately 79,000 clones, roughly 97% of them seen once, and the ten largest clones take roughly 0.33%. The specimen sequenced was T cells isolated from PBMCs. These receptors all stem from a human donor in good health. Both conserved end residues are part of each CDR3. The D gene is left open where the match is weak. Clone size is stated in some rows and not others, as once, few, many or a class when expanded.

CDR3nt,CDR3aa,abundance,j_gene,v_gene,d_gene
TGCAGCGTCGAGGCCGGGAGGGGGTTGGATGAGCAGTTCTTC,CSVEAGRGLDEQFF,.,TRBJ2-1,TRBV29-1,TRBD2
TGCGCCAGCTATTCGGGGCTAGCGGGAGTAGATACGCAGTATTTT,CASYSGLAGVDTQYF,.,TRBJ2-3,TRBV5-1,TRBD2
TGCAGCGTTGATGAGCAGGGGGATAACGAGCAGTACTTC,CSVDEQGDNEQYF,.,TRBJ2-7,TRBV29-1,TRBD1
TGTGCCAGCAGCGCCTCGGGCAGGGACTCAAACTATGGCTACACCTTC,CASSASGRDSNYGYTF,.,TRBJ1-2,TRBV9,.
TGTGCCAGCAGTACCTGGACAGGGGGCGAGCAGTACTTC,CASSTWTGGEQYF,once,TRBJ2-7,TRBV27,TRBD1
TGTGCCAGCTGGACAGGGGGCGACGAGCAGTACTTC,CASWTGGDEQYF,.,TRBJ2-7,TRBV7-9,TRBD1
TGCGCCAGCAGCCATACTAGCGGGAGGGGAAATGAGCAGTTCTTC,CASSHTSGRGNEQFF,.,TRBJ2-1,TRBV4-1,TRBD2
TGTGCCAGCAGTCACCCTGACAGGATCACTGAAGCTTTCTTT,CASSHPDRITEAFF,.,TRBJ1-1,TRBV28,.
TGTGCCAGCAGCTTAGCGTTCAGGGACTCCTACGAGCAGTACTTC,CASSLAFRDSYEQYF,.,TRBJ2-7,TRBV7-2,.
TGTGCCAGCAGTTCAAAAGATACGCAGTATTTT,CASSSKDTQYF,.,TRBJ2-3,TRBV6-1,.
TGTGCCAGCAGCTCTCAGGACAGGCCTTATAACTATGGCTACACCTTC,CASSSQDRPYNYGYTF,.,TRBJ1-2,TRBV7-9,TRBD1
TGTGCCAGTATCGGACAGGGGAATTTCAATCAGCCCCAGCATTTT,CASIGQGNFNQPQHF,.,TRBJ1-5,TRBV19,TRBD1
TGTGCCAGTAGTAGGAACAGCAATGAAAAACTGTTTTTT,CASSRNSNEKLFF,.,TRBJ1-4,TRBV19,.
TGTGCCAGCAGCGGGACTCGGCAAGAGACCCAGTACTTC,CASSGTRQETQYF,once,TRBJ2-5,TRBV7-2,.
TGTGCCAGTAGTCGCAAGGAGCCCCGGGGGGATACGCAGTATTTT,CASSRKEPRGDTQYF,.,TRBJ2-3,TRBV19,.
TGTGCCAGCAGTCTCTCTGGGGCCAACGTCCTGACTTTC,CASSLSGANVLTF,.,TRBJ2-6,TRBV27,.
TGTGCCAGCAGCCCTAGCGGGAGGGGCACAGATACGCAGTATTTT,CASSPSGRGTDTQYF,.,TRBJ2-3,TRBV7-2,TRBD2
TGTGCCAGCAGTTTATGGGGGAGGCAGGGAGGTGGCTACACCTTC,CASSLWGRQGGGYTF,.,TRBJ1-2,TRBV28,.
TGTGCCAGCAGCGGTAGCGGGAGCGCGGTAGGGGAGCTGTTTTTT,CASSGSGSAVGELFF,.,TRBJ2-2,TRBV9,TRBD2